This TCR beta chain was found in a study of Graves' ophthalmopathy and Graves' hyperthyroidism. Study summary: Sampling took place at initial diagnosis, with peripheral blood obtained before any treatment.

Germline lookup yields CDR1 MNHEY and CDR2 SVGAGI. This CDR3 is built from 16 residues. V gave up 4 bases and J gave up 0 bases, with 12 bases separating them. Amplification from RNA transcripts yielded the TCR beta CDR3 regions. The authors performed first-round RT-PCR with HTBI primers and then a second-round multiplex PCR. TCRdb reprocessed the multiplex PCR reads via MiXCR and lists one record per CDR3 protein. The sample contains 200,000 to 300,000 distinct CDR3 sequences, about 47% of which appear only once. Ophthalmopathy was moderately-to-severely active, CAS at least 3, NOSPECS at least 4, lasting under 3 months. Enrollment excluded any patients with other autoimmune diseases, uncontrolled infections, pregnancy or lactation.

The V and J genes are TRBV6-5 and TRBJ2-2; D not resolved. The sample taken for sequencing was peripheral blood. This TCR was recovered from an adult man with Graves' ophthalmopathy. CDR3 nucleotides: TGTGCCAGCAGTTCCTGGGAACAGACGAACACCGGGGAGCTGTTTTTT. Protein: CASSSWEQTNTGELFF.